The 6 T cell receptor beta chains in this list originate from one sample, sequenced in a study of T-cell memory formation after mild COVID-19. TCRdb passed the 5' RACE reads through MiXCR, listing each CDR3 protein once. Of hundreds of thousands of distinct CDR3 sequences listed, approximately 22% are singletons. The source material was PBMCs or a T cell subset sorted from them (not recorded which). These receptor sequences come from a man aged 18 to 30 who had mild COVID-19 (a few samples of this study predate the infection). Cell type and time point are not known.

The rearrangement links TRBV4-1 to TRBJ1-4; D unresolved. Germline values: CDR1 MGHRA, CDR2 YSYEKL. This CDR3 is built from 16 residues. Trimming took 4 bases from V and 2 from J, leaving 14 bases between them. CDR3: CASSPQKGRTNEKLFF. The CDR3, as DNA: TGCGCCAGCAGCCCGCAGAAAGGACGGACTAATGAAAAACTGTTTTTT.

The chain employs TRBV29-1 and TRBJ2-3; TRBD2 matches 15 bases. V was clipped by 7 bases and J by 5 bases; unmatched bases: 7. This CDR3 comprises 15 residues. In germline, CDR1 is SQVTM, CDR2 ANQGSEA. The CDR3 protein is CSAGLAGGQGDTQYF. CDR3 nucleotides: TGCAGCGCTGGACTAGCGGGGGGGCAGGGAGATACGCAGTATTTT.

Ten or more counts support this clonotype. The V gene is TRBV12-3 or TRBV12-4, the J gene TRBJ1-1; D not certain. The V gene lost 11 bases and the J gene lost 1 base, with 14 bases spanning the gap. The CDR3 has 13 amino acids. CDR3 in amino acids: CACSIVGNTEAFF. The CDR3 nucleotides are TGTGCCTGTTCGATAGTGGGGAACACTGAAGCTTTCTTT.

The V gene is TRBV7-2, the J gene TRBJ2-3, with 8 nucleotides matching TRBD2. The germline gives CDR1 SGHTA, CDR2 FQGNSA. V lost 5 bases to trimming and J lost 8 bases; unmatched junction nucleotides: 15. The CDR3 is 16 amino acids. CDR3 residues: CASSPRGSGRLATQYF. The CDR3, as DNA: TGTGCCAGCAGCCCCAGAGGAAGCGGGAGACTTGCTACGCAGTATTTT.

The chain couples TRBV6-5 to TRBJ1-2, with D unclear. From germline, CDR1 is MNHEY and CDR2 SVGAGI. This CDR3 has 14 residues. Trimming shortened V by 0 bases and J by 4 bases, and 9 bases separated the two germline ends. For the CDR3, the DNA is TGTGCCAGCAGTTACTCTGGGGAAGCCTATGGCTACACCTTC. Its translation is CASSYSGEAYGYTF.

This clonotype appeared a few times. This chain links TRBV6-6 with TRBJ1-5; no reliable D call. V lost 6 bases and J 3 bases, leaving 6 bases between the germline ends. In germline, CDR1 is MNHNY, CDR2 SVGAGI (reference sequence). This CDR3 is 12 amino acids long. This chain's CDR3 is CASRHLNQPQHF. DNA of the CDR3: TGTGCCAGCAGACACCTCAATCAGCCCCAGCATTTT.